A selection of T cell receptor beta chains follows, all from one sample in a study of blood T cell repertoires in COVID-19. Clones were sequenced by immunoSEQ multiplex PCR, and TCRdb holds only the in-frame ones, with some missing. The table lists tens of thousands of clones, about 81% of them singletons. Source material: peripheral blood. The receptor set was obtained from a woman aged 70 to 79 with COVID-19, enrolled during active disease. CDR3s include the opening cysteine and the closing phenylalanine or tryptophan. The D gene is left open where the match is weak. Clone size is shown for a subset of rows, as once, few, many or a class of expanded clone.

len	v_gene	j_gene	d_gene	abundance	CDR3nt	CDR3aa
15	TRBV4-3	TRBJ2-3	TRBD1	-	TGCGCCAGCAGCCAGGACAGGGTTCTGGCAGATACGCAGTATTTT	CASSQDRVLADTQYF
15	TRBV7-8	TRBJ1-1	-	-	TGTGCCAGCAGCCTACCCCGGGGGGTCAACACTGAAGCTTTCTTT	CASSLPRGVNTEAFF
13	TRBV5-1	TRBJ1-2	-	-	TGCGCCAGCAGCCCTCAGGGGAATGGGGGCTACACCTTC	CASSPQGNGGYTF
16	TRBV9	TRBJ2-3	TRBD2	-	TGTGCCAGCAGCAACGGACTAGCGGGAGGGCCGGATACGCAGTATTTT	CASSNGLAGGPDTQYF
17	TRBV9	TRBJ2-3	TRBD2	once	TGTGCCAGCAGCGTTCGGGGAGCGGGAGGGAGCACAGATACGCAGTATTTT	CASSVRGAGGSTDTQYF
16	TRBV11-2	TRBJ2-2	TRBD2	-	TGTGCCAGCAGCCAGGGGTTAGCGGGAGGCACCGGGGAGCTGTTTTTT	CASSQGLAGGTGELFF
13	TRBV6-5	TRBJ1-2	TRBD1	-	TGTGCCAGCAGTTACGGGACAGGAGGTGGCTACACCTTC	CASSYGTGGGYTF
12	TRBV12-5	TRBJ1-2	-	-	TGTGCTAGTGGCCTACTCAACTATGGCTACACCTTC	CASGLLNYGYTF
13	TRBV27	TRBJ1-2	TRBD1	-	TGTGCCAGCAGTTTCCGACAGGGGTATGGCTACACCTTC	CASSFRQGYGYTF
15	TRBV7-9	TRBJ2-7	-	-	TGTGCCAGCAGCTTGGGGGGGACAATGAGCTACGAGCAGTACTTC	CASSLGGTMSYEQYF
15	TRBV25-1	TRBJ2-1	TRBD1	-	TGTGCCAGCAGCAGACTGCCAGGGGGCGCGAATGAGCAGTTCTTC	CASSRLPGGANEQFF
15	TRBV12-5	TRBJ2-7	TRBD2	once	TGTGCTAGTGGCCCAGGACTAGCGGGTGCCTACGAGCAGTACTTC	CASGPGLAGAYEQYF
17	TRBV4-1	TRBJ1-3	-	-	TGCGCCAGCAGCCAAGATGCCCGCAGGGATGCTGGAAACACCATATATTTT	CASSQDARRDAGNTIYF
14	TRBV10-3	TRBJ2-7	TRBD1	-	TGTGCCATCCAAGGACAGGATCAAAGGGGCGAGCAGTACTTC	CAIQGQDQRGEQYF
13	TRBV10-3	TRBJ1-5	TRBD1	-	TGTGCCGTTGGACAGGGGGGGGTTCAGCCCCAGCATTTT	CAVGQGGVQPQHF
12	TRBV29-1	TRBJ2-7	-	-	TGCAGCGTTGCACAGCCGGCCTACGAGCAGTACTTC	CSVAQPAYEQYF
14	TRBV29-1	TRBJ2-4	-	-	TGCAGCGTTAGAGAAAAACTAGCCAAAAACATTCAGTACTTC	CSVREKLAKNIQYF
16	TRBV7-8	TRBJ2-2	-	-	TGTGCCAGCAGCTTAGGAATCGGACAGTCAACCGGGGAGCTGTTTTTT	CASSLGIGQSTGELFF
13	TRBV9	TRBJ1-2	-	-	TGTGCCAGCAGCGTAAGTCCGGGCTATGGCTACACCTTC	CASSVSPGYGYTF
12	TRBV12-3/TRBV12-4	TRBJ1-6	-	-	TGTGCCAGCAGTGCCCGGGATTCACCCCTCCACTTT	CASSARDSPLHF
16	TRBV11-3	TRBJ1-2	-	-	TGTGCCAGCAGCTCTCGGGGCGTGGGGGGAGACTATGGCTACACCTTC	CASSSRGVGGDYGYTF
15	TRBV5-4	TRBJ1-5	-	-	TGTGCCAACCCTGGGGCCCCAGGGGACAATCAGCCCCAGCATTTT	CANPGAPGDNQPQHF
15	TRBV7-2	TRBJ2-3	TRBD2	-	TGTGCCAGCAGCTTAGATGGACTAGTTGCAGATACGCAGTATTTT	CASSLDGLVADTQYF
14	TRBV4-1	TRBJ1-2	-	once	TGCGCCAGCAGCCAAATCCTACTATCTCGTGGCTACACCTTC	CASSQILLSRGYTF
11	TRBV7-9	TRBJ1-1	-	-	TGTGCCAGCAGCGATGGCCCGGAAGCTTTCTTT	CASSDGPEAFF
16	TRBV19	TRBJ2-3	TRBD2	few	TGTGCCAGTAGTATAGTAGGCGGGAGCCGCACAGATACGCAGTATTTT	CASSIVGGSRTDTQYF
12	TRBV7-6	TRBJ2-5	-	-	TGTGCCAGCAGCTTTGAACGAGGGACCCAGTACTTC	CASSFERGTQYF
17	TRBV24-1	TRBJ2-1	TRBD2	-	TGTGCCACCAGTGATACGACTAGCGGGAGATCCTACAATGAGCAGTTCTTC	CATSDTTSGRSYNEQFF
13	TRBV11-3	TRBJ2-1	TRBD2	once	TGTGCCAGCGGGCTAGCGGGAGGCAATGAGCAGTTCTTC	CASGLAGGNEQFF
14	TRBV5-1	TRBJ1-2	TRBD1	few	TGCGCCAGCAGCTTGGCGGGAACAGGGGGTGGCTACACCTTC	CASSLAGTGGGYTF
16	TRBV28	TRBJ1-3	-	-	TGTGCCAGCAGTTTACTTGGGGGGGGTACTGGAAACACCATATATTTT	CASSLLGGGTGNTIYF
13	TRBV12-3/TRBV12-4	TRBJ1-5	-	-	TGTGCCAGCAGTTTAGGCCCTCGGCAGCCCCAGCATTTT	CASSLGPRQPQHF
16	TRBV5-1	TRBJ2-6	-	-	TGCGCCAGCAGCTCCAACACAGGGTCTGGGGCCAACGTCCTGACTTTC	CASSSNTGSGANVLTF
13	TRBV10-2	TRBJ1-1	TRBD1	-	TGCGCCAGCAGTGGTAACAGGGGGACTGAAGCTTTCTTT	CASSGNRGTEAFF
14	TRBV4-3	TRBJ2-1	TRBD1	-	TGCGCCAGCAGCCTAGGGGGCCGGAACAATGAGCAGTTCTTC	CASSLGGRNNEQFF
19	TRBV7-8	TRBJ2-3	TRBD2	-	TGTGCCAGCAGTTCGCCGGGACTAGTTCCCCCTTCTAGCACAGATACGCAGTATTTT	CASSSPGLVPPSSTDTQYF
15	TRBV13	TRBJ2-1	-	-	TGTGCCAGCAGCTCATCTACTCGGGACTACAATGAGCAGTTCTTC	CASSSSTRDYNEQFF
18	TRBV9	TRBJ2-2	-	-	TGTGCCAGCAGCCCCCGGACTAAGAACTACGCGAACACCGGGGAGCTGTTTTTT	CASSPRTKNYANTGELFF
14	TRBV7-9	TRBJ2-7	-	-	TGTGCCAGCGGCCGTGGGGCGGTGAGCTACGAGCAGTACTTC	CASGRGAVSYEQYF
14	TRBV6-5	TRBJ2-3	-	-	TGTGCCAGCAGTACTTTGGGCACCTCAGATACGCAGTATTTT	CASSTLGTSDTQYF
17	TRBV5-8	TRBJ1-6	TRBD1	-	TGTGCCAGCAGCCACCATCACACGGACAGGGTTTATTCACCCCTCCACTTT	CASSHHHTDRVYSPLHF
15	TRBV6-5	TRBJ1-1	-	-	TGTGCCAGCACCCCATACAGGGCTGCGAACACTGAAGCTTTCTTT	CASTPYRAANTEAFF
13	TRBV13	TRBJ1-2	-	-	TGTGCCAGCAGCTCAATTCGGACGGGGGGATTCACCTTC	CASSSIRTGGFTF
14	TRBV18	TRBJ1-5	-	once	TGTGCCAGCTCACCATCCCGTAGCAATCAGCCCCAGCATTTT	CASSPSRSNQPQHF
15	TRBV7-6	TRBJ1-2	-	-	TGTGCCAGCAGCTCCCAGGGTTCAACTTCCTATGGCTACACCTTC	CASSSQGSTSYGYTF
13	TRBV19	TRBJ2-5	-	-	TGTGCCAGTAGTGTCACAAACCAAGAGACCCAGTACTTC	CASSVTNQETQYF
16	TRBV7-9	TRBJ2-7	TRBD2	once	TGTGCCAGCAGCTCGACTAGCGGGGGCGCTCCCTACGAGCAGTACTTC	CASSSTSGGAPYEQYF
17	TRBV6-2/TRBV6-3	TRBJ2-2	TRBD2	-	TGTGCCAGCAGCCGACTAGCGGGAGGGCGTACCACCGGGGAGCTGTTTTTT	CASSRLAGGRTTGELFF
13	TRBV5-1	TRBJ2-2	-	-	TGCGCCAGCAGCGCAGGGGGGACCGGGGAGCTGTTTTTT	CASSAGGTGELFF
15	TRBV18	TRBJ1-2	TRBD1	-	TGTGCCAGCTCACCAAGGGTGGACAGGGGATATGGCTACACCTTC	CASSPRVDRGYGYTF
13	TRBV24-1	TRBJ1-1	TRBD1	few	TGTGCCACCAGGGGGACAGGGACCACTGAAGCTTTCTTT	CATRGTGTTEAFF